These 14 T cell receptor beta chains came from one sample sequenced in a study of cytotoxic CD8 clonotypes in ibrutinib-treated CLL (dated by TCRdb to 2020 to 2022). Library construction relied on the immunoSEQ multiplex PCR assay. In TCRdb, the immuneACCESS table is reduced to in-frame sequences with V and J assigned. These tables do not hold every clone; where another copy was compared, an unresolved V gene accounts for under half, and the others remain unexplained. Recorded for this sample are over 110,000 clones; 85% to 95% of them occurred a single time. 10% to 14% of the sample belongs to the ten largest clones. The label giving this sample's time point can be read as: 12 to 13 months on ibrutinib. The material sequenced was PBMCs, taken after 12 months of ibrutinib treatment. The receptors originated from a human donor with chronic lymphocytic leukemia.

This clone showed up just a few times. This chain joins TRBV4-2 and TRBJ2-3; D not certain. V shed 0 bases and J shed 6 bases, with 10 bases lying between them. The CDR3 runs to 14 residues. Germline V CDR1 and CDR2: LGHNA, YNFKEQ. In nucleotides, the CDR3 is TGTGCCAGCAGCCAAGATTCTAGTTGGGATACGCAGTATTTT. It encodes CASSQDSSWDTQYF.

The genes are TRBV5-1 and TRBJ2-2; a possible D gene is TRBD1 (5 bases). V shed 4 bases and J shed 6 bases, with 16 bases lying between them. This CDR3 contains 15 residues. Germline V gene lookup returns CDR1 SGHRS and CDR2 YFSETQ. The CDR3 region is CASSPSSIGAGELFF. CDR3 coding DNA: TGCGCCAGCAGCCCAAGTAGCATAGGGGCCGGGGAGCTGTTTTTT.

The rearrangement joins TRBV9 to TRBJ2-5; D possibly matches TRBD1 or TRBD2 (5 bases each). CDR1 and CDR2 (germline): SGDLS, YYNGEE. V was shortened by 3 bases and J by 4 bases, with 13 bases between the two germline ends. This CDR3 comprises 14 residues. The CDR3 DNA reads TGTGCCAGCAGCGCGGACACCGAGGGAGAGACCCAGTACTTC. Protein sequence: CASSADTEGETQYF.

The V and J genes are TRBV27 and TRBJ2-1, with a possible D match to TRBD1 (6 bases). V lost 2 bases and J lost 8, with 16 bases in between. Germline V gene sequence: CDR1 MNHEY, CDR2 SMNVEV (reference sequence). The CDR3 runs to 15 residues. CDR3: CASSLESQGIDEQFF. The CDR3 DNA reads TGTGCCAGCAGTTTAGAATCTCAGGGGATCGATGAGCAGTTCTTC.

This clone was counted once. The chain recombines TRBV30 with TRBJ2-7; either TRBD1 or TRBD2 may supply D (5 bases each). CDR3 length: 14 residues. Looked up from germline, CDR1 is GTSNPN and CDR2 is SVGIG (reference sequence). V was clipped by 3 bases and J by 2 bases, with 14 bases between them. DNA for the CDR3: TGTGCCTGGAGCCGGGACCCCCGACCCTACGAGCAGTACTTC. Amino acids: CAWSRDPRPYEQYF.

A single count supports this clone. The chain links TRBV28 to TRBJ1-5; D is uncertain. The CDR3 length is 15 residues. Per the germline V gene, CDR1 is MDHEN and CDR2 is SYDVKM. V shed 3 bases and J shed 6 bases, with 15 bases lying between them. The CDR3 nucleotides read TGTGCCAGCAGTTTGGCGACGCCGTACAGTCAGCCCCAGCATTTT. This gives the protein CASSLATPYSQPQHF.

The chain is built from TRBV5-4 and TRBJ2-4; D remains ambiguous. Germline CDR1 is SGHNT and CDR2 is YYREEE (reference sequence). V gave up 4 bases and J gave up 0 bases, with 11 bases separating them. CDR3 length: 15 residues. Written as DNA, the CDR3 is TGTGCCAGCAGCATTGCCTGGGAAGCCAAAAACATTCAGTACTTC. This encodes CASSIAWEAKNIQYF.

V and J are TRBV5-1 and TRBJ1-2, with 7 bases lining up with TRBD1. Germline-derived CDR1 and CDR2 are SGHRS and YFSETQ. CDR3 length: 14 residues. The V gene end was trimmed by 3 bases and the J gene end by 4 bases; junction bases not matched to a gene: 6. CDR3 nucleotide sequence: TGCGCCAGCAGCTCACAGGGGTATGGCTATGGCTACACCTTC. This codes for CASSSQGYGYGYTF.

The genes are TRBV25-1 and TRBJ1-4; 11 positions match TRBD1. This CDR3 contains 12 residues. V gave up 10 bases and J gave up 7 bases; unmatched junction bases: 2. In germline, CDR1 is MGHDK, CDR2 SYGVNS. CDR3 loop: CATGTGGEKLFF. CDR3 nucleotide sequence: TGTGCCACCGGGACAGGGGGTGAAAAACTGTTTTTT.

This clone was counted once. This rearrangement joins TRBV9 to TRBJ2-1, with 7 nucleotides matching TRBD2. J lost 9 bases, V lost 4 bases, and 7 bases had no gene match. Germline loops: CDR1 SGDLS, CDR2 YYNGEE. This CDR3 spans 13 amino acids. The CDR3 protein is CASSFRSGAEQFF. The CDR3 nucleotides read TGTGCCAGCAGCTTTCGGAGCGGGGCTGAGCAGTTCTTC.

The rearrangement uses TRBV7-2 and TRBJ1-5, with D perhaps matching TRBD1 (6 bases). The CDR3 extends over 16 amino acids. Germline-derived CDR1 and CDR2 are SGHTA and FQGNSA. Between the trimmed V and J ends, which lost 0 bases and 5 bases, there was a span of 14 bases. The CDR3 DNA follows: TGTGCCAGCAGCTTAGCGTCAGACAGGACTGATCAGCCCCAGCATTTT. This gives the protein CASSLASDRTDQPQHF.

The CDR3 spells CASSPGTSGYNEQFF. For the CDR3, the DNA is TGCGCCAGCAGCCCAGGGACTAGCGGTTACAATGAGCAGTTCTTC. The chain employs TRBV5-1 and TRBJ2-1; TRBD2 agrees at 11 bases. Germline CDR1 SGHRS, CDR2 YFSETQ. The CDR3 runs 15 residues. Trimming at V came to 4 bases and at J to 4 bases, leaving 4 bases not matched to a gene.

J is TRBJ2-1 and V is TRBV6-6; a weak D match, TRBD1 (5 bases). Trimming stripped 5 bases from V and 15 bases from J, with 14 bases between. The CDR3 spans 11 residues. Germline-derived CDR1 and CDR2 are MNHNY and SVGAGI (reference sequence). Here the CDR3 reads CASSLQGSAFF. Written as DNA, the CDR3 is TGTGCCAGCAGTCTTCAGGGAAGTGCGTTCTTC.

V usage is TRBV5-1 and J usage is TRBJ2-7; 8 nucleotides match TRBD1. The CDR3 has 13 amino acids. The V segment lost 4 bases and the J segment 5 bases; nucleotides outside the gene matches: 5. Germline values: CDR1 SGHRS, CDR2 YFSETQ. In DNA form, the CDR3 reads TGCGCCAGCAGCCGACAGGGGCTGGACGAGCAGTACTTC. Its protein product is CASSRQGLDEQYF.